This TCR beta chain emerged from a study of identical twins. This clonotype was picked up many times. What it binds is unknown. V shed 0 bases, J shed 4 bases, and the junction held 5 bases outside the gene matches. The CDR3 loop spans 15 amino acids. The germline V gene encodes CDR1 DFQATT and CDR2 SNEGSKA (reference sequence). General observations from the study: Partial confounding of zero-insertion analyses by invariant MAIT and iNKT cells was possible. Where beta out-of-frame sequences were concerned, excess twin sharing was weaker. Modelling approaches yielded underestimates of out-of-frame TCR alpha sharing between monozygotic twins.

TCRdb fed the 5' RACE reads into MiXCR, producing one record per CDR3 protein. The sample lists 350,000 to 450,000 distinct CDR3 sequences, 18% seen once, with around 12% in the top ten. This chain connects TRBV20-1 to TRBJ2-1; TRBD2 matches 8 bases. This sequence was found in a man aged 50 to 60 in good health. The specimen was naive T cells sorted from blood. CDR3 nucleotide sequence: TGCAGTGCTAGAGATCTAAGCGGGAGTTACAATGAGCAGTTCTTC. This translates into CSARDLSGSYNEQFF.